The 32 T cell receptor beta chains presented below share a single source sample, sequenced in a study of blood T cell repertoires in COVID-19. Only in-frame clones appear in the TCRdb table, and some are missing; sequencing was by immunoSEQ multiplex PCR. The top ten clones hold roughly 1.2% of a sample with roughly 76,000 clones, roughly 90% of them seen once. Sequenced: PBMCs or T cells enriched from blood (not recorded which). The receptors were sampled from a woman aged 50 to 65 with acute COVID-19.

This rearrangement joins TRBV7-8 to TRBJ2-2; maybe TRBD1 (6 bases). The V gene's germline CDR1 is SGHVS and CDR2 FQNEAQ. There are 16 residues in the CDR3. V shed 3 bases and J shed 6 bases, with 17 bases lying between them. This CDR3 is CASSLLRGSGSGELFF. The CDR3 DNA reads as TGTGCCAGCAGCTTGCTTAGGGGGTCAGGCTCCGGGGAGCTGTTTTTT.

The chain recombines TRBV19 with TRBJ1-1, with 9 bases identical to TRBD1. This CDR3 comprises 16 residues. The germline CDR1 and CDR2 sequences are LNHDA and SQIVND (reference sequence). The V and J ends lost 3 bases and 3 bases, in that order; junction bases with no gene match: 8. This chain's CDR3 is CASSIGTGRRDTEAFF. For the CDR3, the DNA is TGTGCCAGTAGTATCGGGACAGGGAGGCGGGACACTGAAGCTTTCTTT.

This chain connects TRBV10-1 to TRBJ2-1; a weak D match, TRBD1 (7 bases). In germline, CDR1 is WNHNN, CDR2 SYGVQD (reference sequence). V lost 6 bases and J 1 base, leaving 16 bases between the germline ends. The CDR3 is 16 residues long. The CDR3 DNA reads TGCGCCAGCAGCCCAAGGAGGGGACAGTCCTACAATGAGCAGTTCTTC. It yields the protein CASSPRRGQSYNEQFF.

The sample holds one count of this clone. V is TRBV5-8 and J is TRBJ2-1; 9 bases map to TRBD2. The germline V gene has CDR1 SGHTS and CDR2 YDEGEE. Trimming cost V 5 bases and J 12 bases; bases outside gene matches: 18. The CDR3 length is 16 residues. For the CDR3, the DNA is TGTGCCAGCAGGGTGAGGGGCGGGAGGGCCGACGGCCTGCAGTTCTTC. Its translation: CASRVRGGRADGLQFF.

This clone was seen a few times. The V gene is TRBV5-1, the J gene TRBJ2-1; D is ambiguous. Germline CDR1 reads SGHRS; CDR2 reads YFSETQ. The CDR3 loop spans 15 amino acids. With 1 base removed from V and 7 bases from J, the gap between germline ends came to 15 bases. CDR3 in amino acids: CASSLLPRSSNEQFF. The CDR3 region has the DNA TGCGCCAGCAGCTTGCTGCCCAGGTCGAGTAATGAGCAGTTCTTC.

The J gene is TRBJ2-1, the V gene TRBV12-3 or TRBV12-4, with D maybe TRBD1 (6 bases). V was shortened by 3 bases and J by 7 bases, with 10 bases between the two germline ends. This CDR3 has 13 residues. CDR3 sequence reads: CASSFGGGNEQFF. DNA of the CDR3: TGTGCCAGCAGTTTTGGGGGCGGGAATGAGCAGTTCTTC.

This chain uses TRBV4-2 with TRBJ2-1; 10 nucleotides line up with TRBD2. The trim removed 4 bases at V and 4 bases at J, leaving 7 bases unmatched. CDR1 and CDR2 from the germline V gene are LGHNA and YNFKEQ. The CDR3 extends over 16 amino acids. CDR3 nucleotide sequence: TGTGCCAGCAGCCGGGGAGCGGGAGGGCCTTACAATGAGCAGTTCTTC. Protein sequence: CASSRGAGGPYNEQFF.

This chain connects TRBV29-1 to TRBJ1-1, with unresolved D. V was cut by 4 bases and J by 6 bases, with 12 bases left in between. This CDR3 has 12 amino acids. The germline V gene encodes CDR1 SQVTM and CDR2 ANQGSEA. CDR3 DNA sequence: TGCAGCGTTGGGCCAGGAGGGTCTGAAGCTTTCTTT. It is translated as CSVGPGGSEAFF.

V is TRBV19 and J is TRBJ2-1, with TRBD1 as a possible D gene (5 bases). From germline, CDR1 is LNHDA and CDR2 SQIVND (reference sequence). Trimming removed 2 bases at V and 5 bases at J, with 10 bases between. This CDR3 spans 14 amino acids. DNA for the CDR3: TGTGCCAGTAGTATAAGGGGTCAGAACAATGAGCAGTTCTTC. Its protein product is CASSIRGQNNEQFF.

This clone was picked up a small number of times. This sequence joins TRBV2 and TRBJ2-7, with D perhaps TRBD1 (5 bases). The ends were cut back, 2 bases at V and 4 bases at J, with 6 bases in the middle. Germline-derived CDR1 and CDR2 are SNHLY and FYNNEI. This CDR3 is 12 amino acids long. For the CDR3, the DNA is TGTGCCAGCAGTGAACAGGGTTACGAGCAGTACTTC. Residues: CASSEQGYEQYF.

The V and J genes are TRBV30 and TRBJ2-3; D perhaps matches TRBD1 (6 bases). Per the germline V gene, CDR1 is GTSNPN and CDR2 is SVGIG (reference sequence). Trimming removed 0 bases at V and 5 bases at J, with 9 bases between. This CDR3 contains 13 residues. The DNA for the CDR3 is TGTGCCTGGAGTGTACAGGGTAGAGATACGCAGTATTTT. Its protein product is CAWSVQGRDTQYF.

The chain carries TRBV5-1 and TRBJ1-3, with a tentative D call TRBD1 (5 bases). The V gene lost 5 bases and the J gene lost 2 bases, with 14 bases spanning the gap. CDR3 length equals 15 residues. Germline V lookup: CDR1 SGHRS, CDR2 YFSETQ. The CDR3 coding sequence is TGCGCCAGCAGGCAGGACATTCGTGCTGGAAACACCATATATTTT. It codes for CASRQDIRAGNTIYF.

The DNA of the CDR3 is TGTGCCAGCAGTGTAATGGGACAGGGGGCATACGAGCAGTACTTC. Amino acid sequence: CASSVMGQGAYEQYF. This rearrangement joins TRBV2 to TRBJ2-7; 12 bases are shared with TRBD1. There are 15 residues in the CDR3. Germline-derived CDR1 and CDR2 are SNHLY and FYNNEI. V lost 4 bases, J lost 4 bases, and 5 bases stayed unmatched.

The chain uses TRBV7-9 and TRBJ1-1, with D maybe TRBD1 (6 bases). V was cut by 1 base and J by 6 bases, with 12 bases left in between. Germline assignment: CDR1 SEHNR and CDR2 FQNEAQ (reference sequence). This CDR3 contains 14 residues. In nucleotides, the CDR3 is TGTGCCAGCAGCTTAGAGGGGAAGGGGGCTGAAGCTTTCTTT. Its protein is CASSLEGKGAEAFF.

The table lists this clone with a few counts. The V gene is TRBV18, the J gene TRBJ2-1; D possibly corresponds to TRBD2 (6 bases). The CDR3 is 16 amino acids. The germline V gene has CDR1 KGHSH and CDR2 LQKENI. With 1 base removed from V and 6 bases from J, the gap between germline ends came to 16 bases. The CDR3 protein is CASSPRVEWGGNEQFF. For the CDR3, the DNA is TGTGCCAGCTCACCACGAGTTGAGTGGGGAGGCAATGAGCAGTTCTTC.

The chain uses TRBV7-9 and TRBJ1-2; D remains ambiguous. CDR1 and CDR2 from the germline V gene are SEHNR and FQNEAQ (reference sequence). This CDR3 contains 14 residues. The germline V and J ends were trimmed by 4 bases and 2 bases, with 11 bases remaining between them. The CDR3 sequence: CASSSQARNYGYTF. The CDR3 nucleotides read TGTGCCAGCAGCTCTCAGGCACGAAACTATGGCTACACCTTC. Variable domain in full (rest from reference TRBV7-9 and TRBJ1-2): DTGVSQNPRHKITKRGQNVTFRCDPISEHNRLYWYRQTLGQGPEFLTYFQNEAQLEKSRLLSDRFSAERPKGSFSTLEIQRTEQGDSAMYLCASSSQARNYGYTFGSGTRLTVV.

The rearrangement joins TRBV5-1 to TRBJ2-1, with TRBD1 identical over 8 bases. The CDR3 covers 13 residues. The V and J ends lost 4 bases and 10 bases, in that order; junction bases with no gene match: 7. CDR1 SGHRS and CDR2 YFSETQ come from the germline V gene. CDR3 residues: CASSPGQVGEQFF. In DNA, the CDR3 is TGCGCCAGCAGCCCGGGACAGGTTGGGGAGCAGTTCTTC.

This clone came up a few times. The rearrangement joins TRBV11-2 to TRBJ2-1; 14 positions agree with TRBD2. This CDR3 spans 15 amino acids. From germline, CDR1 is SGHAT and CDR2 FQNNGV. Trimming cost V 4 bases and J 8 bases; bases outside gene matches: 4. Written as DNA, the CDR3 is TGTGCCAGCAGCTCCGGGACTAGCGGGAGTGATGAGCAGTTCTTC. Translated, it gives CASSSGTSGSDEQFF.

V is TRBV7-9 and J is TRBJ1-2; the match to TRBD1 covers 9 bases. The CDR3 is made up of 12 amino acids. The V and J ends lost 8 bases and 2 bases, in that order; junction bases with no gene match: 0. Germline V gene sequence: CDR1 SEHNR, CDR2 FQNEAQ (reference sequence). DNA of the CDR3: TGTGCCAGCGGACAGGGGAACTATGGCTACACCTTC. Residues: CASGQGNYGYTF.

The CDR3 DNA sequence: TGTGCCACCACTCGGGACAGAGTGAGCACTGAAGCTTTCTTT. Its translation is CATTRDRVSTEAFF. The rearrangement uses TRBV7-9 and TRBJ1-1; 7 bases align to TRBD1. Germline V lookup: CDR1 SEHNR, CDR2 FQNEAQ (reference sequence). This CDR3 spans 14 amino acids. Losses at the gene ends were 10 bases for V and 4 bases for J; bases not matched to a gene: 12.

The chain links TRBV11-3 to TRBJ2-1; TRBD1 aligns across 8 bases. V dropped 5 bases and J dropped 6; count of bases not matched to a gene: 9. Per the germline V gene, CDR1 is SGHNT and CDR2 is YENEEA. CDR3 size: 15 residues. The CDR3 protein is CASSPNDRGSNEQFF. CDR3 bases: TGTGCCAGCAGCCCAAACGACAGGGGCTCCAATGAGCAGTTCTTC.

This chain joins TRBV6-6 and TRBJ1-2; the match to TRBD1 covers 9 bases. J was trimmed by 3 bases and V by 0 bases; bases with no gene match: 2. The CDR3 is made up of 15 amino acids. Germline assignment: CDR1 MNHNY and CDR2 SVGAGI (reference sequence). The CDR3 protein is CASSYSQGAYYGYTF. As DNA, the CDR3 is TGTGCCAGCAGTTACTCACAGGGGGCTTACTATGGCTACACCTTC.

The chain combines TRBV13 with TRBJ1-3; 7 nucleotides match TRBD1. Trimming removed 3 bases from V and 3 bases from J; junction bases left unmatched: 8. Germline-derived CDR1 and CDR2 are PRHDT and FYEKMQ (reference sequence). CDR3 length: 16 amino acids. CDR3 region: CASSFHGTALGNTIYF. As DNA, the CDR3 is TGTGCCAGCAGCTTCCACGGGACAGCTCTTGGAAACACCATATATTTT. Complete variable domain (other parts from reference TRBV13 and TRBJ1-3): AAGVIQSPRHLIKEKRETATLKCYPIPRHDTVYWYQQGPGQDPQFLISFYEKMQSDKGSIPDRFSAQQFSDYHSELNMSSLELGDSALYFCASSFHGTALGNTIYFGEGSWLTVV.

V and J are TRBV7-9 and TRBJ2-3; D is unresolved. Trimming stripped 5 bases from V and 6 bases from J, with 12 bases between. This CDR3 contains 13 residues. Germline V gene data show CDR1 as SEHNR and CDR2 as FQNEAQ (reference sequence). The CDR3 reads CASSPQEYDTQYF. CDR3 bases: TGTGCCAGCAGCCCGCAGGAATATGATACGCAGTATTTT.

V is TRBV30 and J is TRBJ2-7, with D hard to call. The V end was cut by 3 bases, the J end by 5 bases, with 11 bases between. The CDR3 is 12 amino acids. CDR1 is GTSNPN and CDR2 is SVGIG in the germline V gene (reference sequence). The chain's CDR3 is CAWSRVKNEQYF. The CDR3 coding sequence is TGTGCCTGGAGCCGGGTGAAGAACGAGCAGTACTTC.

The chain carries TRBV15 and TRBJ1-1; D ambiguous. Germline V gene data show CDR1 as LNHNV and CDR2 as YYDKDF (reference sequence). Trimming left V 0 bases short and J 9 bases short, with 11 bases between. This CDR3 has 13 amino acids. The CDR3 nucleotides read TGTGCCACCAGCAGAGAACCTCAGGCGAAAGCTTTCTTT. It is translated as CATSREPQAKAFF.

In DNA, the CDR3 is TGTGCCAGCAGAAAAAACCGGGACATCCAGTTCTTC. It specifies CASRKNRDIQFF. This chain links TRBV12-3 or TRBV12-4 with TRBJ2-1, with D possibly being TRBD1 (6 bases). The CDR3 is 12 residues long. The ends were cut back, 6 bases at V and 13 bases at J, with 16 bases in the middle.

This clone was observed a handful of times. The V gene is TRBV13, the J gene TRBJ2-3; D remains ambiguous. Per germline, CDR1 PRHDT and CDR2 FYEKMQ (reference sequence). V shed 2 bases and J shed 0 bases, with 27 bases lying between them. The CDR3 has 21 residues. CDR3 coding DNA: TGTGCCAGCAGCTTACCAGACTTTATCCCCGTTGGCTCCATAAGCACAGATACGCAGTATTTT. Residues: CASSLPDFIPVGSISTDTQYF.

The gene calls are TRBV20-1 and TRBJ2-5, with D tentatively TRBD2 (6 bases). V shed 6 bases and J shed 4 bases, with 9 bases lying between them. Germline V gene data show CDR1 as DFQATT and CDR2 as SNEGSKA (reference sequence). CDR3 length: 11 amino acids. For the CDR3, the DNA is TGCAGTGCCGAGGGAGGAGAGACCCAGTACTTC. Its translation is CSAEGGETQYF.

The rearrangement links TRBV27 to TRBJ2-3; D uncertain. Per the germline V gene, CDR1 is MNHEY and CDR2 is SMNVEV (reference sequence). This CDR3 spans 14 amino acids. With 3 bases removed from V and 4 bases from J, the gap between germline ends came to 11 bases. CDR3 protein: CASSFIGDPDTQYF. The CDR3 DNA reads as TGTGCCAGCAGTTTTATCGGAGATCCAGATACGCAGTATTTT.

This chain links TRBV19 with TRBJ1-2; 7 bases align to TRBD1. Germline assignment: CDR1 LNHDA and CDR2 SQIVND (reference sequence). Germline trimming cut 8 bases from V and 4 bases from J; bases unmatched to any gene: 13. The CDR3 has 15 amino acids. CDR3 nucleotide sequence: TGTGCCAGTGCACAGGGGAGTACAGGTGCCTATGGCTACACCTTC. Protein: CASAQGSTGAYGYTF.

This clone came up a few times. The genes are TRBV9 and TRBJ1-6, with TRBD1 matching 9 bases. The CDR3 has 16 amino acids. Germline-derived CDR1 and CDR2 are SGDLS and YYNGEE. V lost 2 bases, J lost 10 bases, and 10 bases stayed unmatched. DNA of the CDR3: TGTGCCAGCAGCGTTAACCCTACAGGGGGCACCTCACCCCTCCACTTT. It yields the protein CASSVNPTGGTSPLHF.